One sample yielded the 4 T cell receptor beta chains listed below, sequenced in a study of cytomegalovirus exposure and HLA in healthy donors. The PCR ran on 60 Vbeta and 13 Jbeta primers. Libraries were prepared by immunoSEQ multiplex PCR; TCRdb keeps only in-frame clonotypes and omits some of them. The sample records about 100,000 clones, 81% being singletons. Sequencing was done on a sample of PBMCs. Receptors originate from a woman in her seventies in good health and CMV-seropositive.

The chain joins TRBV29-1 to TRBJ2-1; TRBD2 agrees at 9 bases. The V gene's germline CDR1 is SQVTM and CDR2 ANQGSEA. The CDR3 length is 15 residues. The junction had 9 bases not matched to a gene; V was cut back by 5 bases and J by 4 bases. CDR3 in amino acids: CSVHTRGRVYNEQFF. The CDR3 DNA reads TGCAGCGTTCACACCCGCGGGAGGGTATACAATGAGCAGTTCTTC.

The V and J genes are TRBV6-5 and TRBJ2-3; possible D gene TRBD1, 5 bases. Germline V gives CDR1 MNHEY, CDR2 SVGAGI. CDR3 length equals 15 residues. V was pared by 6 bases and J by 0 bases, with 13 bases between. CDR3 bases: TGTGCCAGCAGACCGACAGAAACTAGCACAGATACGCAGTATTTT. Translated: CASRPTETSTDTQYF.

This clone turned up a few times. The chain carries TRBV29-1 and TRBJ2-7; 7 bases map to TRBD2. The V segment lost 4 bases and the J segment 5 bases; nucleotides outside the gene matches: 5. CDR1 SQVTM and CDR2 ANQGSEA come from the germline V gene. The CDR3 runs 12 residues. CDR3: CSVGLAVNEQYF. The CDR3 nucleotides read TGCAGCGTTGGACTAGCCGTCAACGAGCAGTACTTC.

The chain uses TRBV18 and TRBJ1-5, with D perhaps TRBD1 (6 bases). The CDR3 totals 15 residues. Germline loops: CDR1 KGHSH, CDR2 LQKENI. Trimming pared 8 bases from V and 4 bases from J, leaving 18 bases between. This CDR3 is CASTLGAGNNQPQHF. CDR3 DNA: TGTGCCAGCACCCTGGGGGCAGGGAATAATCAGCCCCAGCATTTT.